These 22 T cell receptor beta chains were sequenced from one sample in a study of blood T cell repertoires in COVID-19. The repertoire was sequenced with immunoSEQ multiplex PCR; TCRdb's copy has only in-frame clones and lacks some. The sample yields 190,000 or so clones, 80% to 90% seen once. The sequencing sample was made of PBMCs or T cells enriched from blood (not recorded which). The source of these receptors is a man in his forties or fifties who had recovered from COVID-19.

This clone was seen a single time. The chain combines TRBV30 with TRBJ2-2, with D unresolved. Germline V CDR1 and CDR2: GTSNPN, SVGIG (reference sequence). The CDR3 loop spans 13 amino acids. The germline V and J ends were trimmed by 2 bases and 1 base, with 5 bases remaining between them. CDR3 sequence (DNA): TGTGCCTGGAGTCGACTGAACACCGGGGAGCTGTTTTTT. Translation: CAWSRLNTGELFF.

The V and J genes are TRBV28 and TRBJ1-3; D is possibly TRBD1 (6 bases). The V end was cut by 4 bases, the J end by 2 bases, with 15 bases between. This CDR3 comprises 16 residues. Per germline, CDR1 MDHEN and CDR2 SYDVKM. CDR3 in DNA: TGTGCCAGCAGTTCCCCCTCTGGGGGCACTGGAAACACCATATATTTT. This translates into CASSSPSGGTGNTIYF.

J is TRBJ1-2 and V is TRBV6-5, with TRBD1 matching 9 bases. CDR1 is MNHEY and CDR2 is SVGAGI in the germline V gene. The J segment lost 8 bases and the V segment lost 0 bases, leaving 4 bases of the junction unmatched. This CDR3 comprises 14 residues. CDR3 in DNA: TGTGCCAGCAGTTACTCAACCGGGACAGGGGGCTACACCTTC. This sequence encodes CASSYSTGTGGYTF.

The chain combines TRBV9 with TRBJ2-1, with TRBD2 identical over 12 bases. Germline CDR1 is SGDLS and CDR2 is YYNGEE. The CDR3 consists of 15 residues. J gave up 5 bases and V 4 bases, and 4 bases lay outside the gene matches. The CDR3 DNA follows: TGTGCCAGCAGCCCTAGCGGGAGGGCCCACAATGAGCAGTTCTTC. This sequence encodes CASSPSGRAHNEQFF.

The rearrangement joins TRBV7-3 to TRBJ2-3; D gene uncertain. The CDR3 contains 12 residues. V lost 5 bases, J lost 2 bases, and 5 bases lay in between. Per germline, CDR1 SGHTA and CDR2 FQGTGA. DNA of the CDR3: TGTGCCAGCAGCCCATCCACAGATACGCAGTATTTT. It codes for CASSPSTDTQYF.

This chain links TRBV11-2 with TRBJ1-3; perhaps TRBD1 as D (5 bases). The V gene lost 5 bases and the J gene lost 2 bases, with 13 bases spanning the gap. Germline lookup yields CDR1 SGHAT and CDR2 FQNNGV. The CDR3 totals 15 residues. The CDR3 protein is CASSPSRTPGNTIYF. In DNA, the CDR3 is TGTGCCAGCAGCCCAAGCCGGACACCTGGAAACACCATATATTTT.

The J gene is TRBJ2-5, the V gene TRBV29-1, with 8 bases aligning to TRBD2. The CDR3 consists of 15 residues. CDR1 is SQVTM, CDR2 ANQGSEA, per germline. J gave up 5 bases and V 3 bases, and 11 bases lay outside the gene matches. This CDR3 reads CSVDRAGGDVETQYF. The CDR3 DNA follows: TGCAGCGTTGATAGGGCGGGGGGTGATGTGGAGACCCAGTACTTC. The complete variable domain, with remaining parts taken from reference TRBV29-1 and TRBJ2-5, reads SAVISQKPSRDICQRGTSLTIQCQVDSQVTMMFWYRQQPGQSLTLIATANQGSEATYESGFVIDKFPISRPNLTFSTLTVSNMSPEDSSIYLCSVDRAGGDVETQYFGPGTRLLVL.

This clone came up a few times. The CDR3 DNA reads TGCGCCAGCAGCCCACAGGACAACAATCAGCCCCAGCATTTT. Its translation is CASSPQDNNQPQHF. This chain joins TRBV4-1 and TRBJ1-5, with D possibly matching TRBD1 (5 bases). The CDR3 is 14 residues long. Trimming stripped 4 bases from V and 3 bases from J, with 10 bases between. Germline CDR1 is MGHRA and CDR2 is YSYEKL.

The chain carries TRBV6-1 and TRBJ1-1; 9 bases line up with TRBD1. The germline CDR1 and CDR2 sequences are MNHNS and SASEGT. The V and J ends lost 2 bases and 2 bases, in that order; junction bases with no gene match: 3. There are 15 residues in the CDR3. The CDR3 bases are TGTGCCAGCAGTGAAACGACAGGGGGAAACACTGAAGCTTTCTTT. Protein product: CASSETTGGNTEAFF.

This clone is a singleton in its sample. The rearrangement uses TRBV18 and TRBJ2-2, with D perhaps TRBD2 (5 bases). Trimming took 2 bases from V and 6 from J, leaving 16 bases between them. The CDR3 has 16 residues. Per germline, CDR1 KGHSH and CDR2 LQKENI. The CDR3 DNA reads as TGTGCCAGCTCACCAAGGGCAAGACTATGGCCCGGGGAGCTGTTTTTT. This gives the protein CASSPRARLWPGELFF. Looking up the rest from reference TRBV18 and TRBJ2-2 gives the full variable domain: NAGVMQNPRHLVRRRGQEARLRCSPMKGHSHVYWYRQLPEEGLKFMVYLQKENIIDESGMPKERFSAEFPKEGPSILRIQQVVRGDSAAYFCASSPRARLWPGELFFGEGSRLTVL.

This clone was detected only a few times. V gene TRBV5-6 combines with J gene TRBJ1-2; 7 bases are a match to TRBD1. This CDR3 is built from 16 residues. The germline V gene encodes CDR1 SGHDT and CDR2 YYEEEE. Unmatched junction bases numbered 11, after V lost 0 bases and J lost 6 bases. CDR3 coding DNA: TGTGCCAGCAGCTTGGACAGGGGCCACATACCTAATGGCTACACCTTC. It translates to CASSLDRGHIPNGYTF.

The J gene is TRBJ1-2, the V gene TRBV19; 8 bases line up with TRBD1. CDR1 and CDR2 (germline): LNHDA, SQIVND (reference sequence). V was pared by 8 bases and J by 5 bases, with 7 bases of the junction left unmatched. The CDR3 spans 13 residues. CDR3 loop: CASHAGTGYGYTF. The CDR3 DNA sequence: TGTGCCAGTCATGCCGGGACAGGATATGGCTACACCTTC. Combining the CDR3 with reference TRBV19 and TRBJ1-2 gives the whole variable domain DGGITQSPKYLFRKEGQNVTLSCEQNLNHDAMYWYRQDPGQGLRLIYYSQIVNDFQKGDIAEGYSVSREKKESFPLTVTSAQKNPTAFYLCASHAGTGYGYTFGSGTRLTVV.

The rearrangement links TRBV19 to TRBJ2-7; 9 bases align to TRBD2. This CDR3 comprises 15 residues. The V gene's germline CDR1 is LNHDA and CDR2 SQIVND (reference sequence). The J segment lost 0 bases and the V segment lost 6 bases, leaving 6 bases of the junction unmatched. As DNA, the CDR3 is TGTGCCAGTAGCGCGGCGGGAGGGAGCTCCTACGAGCAGTACTTC. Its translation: CASSAAGGSSYEQYF. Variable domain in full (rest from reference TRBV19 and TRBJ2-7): DGGITQSPKYLFRKEGQNVTLSCEQNLNHDAMYWYRQDPGQGLRLIYYSQIVNDFQKGDIAEGYSVSREKKESFPLTVTSAQKNPTAFYLCASSAAGGSSYEQYFGPGTRLTVT.

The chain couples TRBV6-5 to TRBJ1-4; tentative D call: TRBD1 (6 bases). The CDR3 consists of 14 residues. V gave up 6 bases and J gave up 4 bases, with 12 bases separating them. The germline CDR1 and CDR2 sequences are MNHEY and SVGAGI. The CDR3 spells CASSPGHRNEKLFF. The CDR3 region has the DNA TGTGCCAGCAGCCCGGGACACCGTAATGAAAAACTGTTTTTT.

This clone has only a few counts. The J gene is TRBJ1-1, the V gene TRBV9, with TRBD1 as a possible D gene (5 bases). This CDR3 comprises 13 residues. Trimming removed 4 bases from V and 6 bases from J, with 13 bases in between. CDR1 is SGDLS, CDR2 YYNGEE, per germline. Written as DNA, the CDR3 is TGTGCCAGCAGCACCCGTGACAGATCTGAAGCTTTCTTT. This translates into CASSTRDRSEAFF.

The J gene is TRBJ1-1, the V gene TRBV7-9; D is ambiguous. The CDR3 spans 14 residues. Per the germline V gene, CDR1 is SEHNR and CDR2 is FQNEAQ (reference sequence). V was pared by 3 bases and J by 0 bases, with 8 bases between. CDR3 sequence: CASSFWELNTEAFF. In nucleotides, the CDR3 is TGTGCCAGCAGCTTTTGGGAGTTGAACACTGAAGCTTTCTTT.

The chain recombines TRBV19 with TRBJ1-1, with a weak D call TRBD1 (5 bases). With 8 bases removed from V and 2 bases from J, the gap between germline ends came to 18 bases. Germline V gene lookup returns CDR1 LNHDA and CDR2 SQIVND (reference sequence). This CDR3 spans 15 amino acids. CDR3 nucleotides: TGTGCCAGTCGTGACTCAGGGCTGATTAACACTGAAGCTTTCTTT. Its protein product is CASRDSGLINTEAFF. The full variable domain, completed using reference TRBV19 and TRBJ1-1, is DGGITQSPKYLFRKEGQNVTLSCEQNLNHDAMYWYRQDPGQGLRLIYYSQIVNDFQKGDIAEGYSVSREKKESFPLTVTSAQKNPTAFYLCASRDSGLINTEAFFGQGTRLTVV.

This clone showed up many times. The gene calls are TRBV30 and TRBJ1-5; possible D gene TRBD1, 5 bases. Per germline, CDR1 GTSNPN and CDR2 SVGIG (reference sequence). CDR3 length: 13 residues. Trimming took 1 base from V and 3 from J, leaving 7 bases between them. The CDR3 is CAWSGQNNQPQHF. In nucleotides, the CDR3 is TGTGCCTGGAGTGGACAGAACAATCAGCCCCAGCATTTT. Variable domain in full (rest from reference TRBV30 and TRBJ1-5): SQTIHQWPATLVQPVGSPLSLECTVEGTSNPNLYWYRQAAGRGLQLLFYSVGIGQISSEVPQNLSASRPQDRQFILSSKKLLLSDSGFYLCAWSGQNNQPQHFGDGTRLSIL.

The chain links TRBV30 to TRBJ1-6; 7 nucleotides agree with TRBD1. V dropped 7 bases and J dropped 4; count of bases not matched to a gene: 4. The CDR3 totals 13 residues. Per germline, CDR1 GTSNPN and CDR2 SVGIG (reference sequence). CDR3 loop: CASATGYNSPLHF. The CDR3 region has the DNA TGTGCCTCCGCGACAGGGTATAATTCACCCCTCCACTTT.

The CDR3 is CASSIGGRAQPQHF. Written as DNA, the CDR3 is TGTGCCAGTAGTATCGGCGGCAGGGCCCAGCCCCAGCATTTT. V and J are TRBV19 and TRBJ1-5; D perhaps matches TRBD1 (5 bases). This CDR3 is 14 amino acids long. Germline CDR1 is LNHDA and CDR2 is SQIVND (reference sequence). Trimming took off 3 bases at V and 7 bases at J, with 13 bases between the two ends.

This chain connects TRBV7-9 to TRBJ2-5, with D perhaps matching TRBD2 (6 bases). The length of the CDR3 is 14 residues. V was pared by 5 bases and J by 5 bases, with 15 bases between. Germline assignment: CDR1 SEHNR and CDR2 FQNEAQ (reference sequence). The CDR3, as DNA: TGTGCCAGCAGCCTATGGGGCCGGGGGGAGACCCAGTACTTC. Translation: CASSLWGRGETQYF.

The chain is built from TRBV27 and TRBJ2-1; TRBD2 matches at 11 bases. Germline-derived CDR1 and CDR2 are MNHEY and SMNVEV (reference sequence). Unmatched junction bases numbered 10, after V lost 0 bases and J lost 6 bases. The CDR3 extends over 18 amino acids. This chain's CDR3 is CASSLSATSGGRLNEQFF. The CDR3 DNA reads TGTGCCAGCAGTTTATCGGCCACTAGCGGGGGTAGGCTCAATGAGCAGTTCTTC.